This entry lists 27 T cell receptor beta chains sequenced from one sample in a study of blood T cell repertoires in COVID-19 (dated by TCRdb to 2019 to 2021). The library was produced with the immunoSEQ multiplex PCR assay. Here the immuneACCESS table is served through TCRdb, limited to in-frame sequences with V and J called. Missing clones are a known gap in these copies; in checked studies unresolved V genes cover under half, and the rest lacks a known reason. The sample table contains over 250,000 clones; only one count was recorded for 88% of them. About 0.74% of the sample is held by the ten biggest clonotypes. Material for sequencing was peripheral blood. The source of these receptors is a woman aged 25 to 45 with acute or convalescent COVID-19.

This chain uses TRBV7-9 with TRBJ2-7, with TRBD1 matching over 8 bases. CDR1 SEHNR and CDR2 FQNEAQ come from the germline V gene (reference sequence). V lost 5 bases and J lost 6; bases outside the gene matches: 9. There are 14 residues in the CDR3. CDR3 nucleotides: TGTGCCAGCAGCATCGGGACAGGCCGTCTCGAGCAGTACTTC. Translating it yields CASSIGTGRLEQYF.

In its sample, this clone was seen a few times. The DNA for the CDR3 is TGCGCCAGCAGCCAATTTGGGCCACCCAACTCCTACGAGCAGTACTTC. The encoded protein is CASSQFGPPNSYEQYF. V is TRBV4-3 and J is TRBJ2-7, with D hard to call. V shed 2 bases and J shed 0 bases, with 14 bases lying between them. Germline V gene lookup returns CDR1 LGHNA and CDR2 YSLEER. CDR3 length equals 16 residues.

CDR3 coding DNA: TGTGCCAGTAGTATAGCGGGACTAGCTGCCTACGAGCAGTACTTC. Its protein product is CASSIAGLAAYEQYF. The chain has TRBV19 and TRBJ2-7; TRBD2 aligns across 9 bases. Trimming took 1 base from V and 2 from J; bases not matched to a gene: 3. Per the germline V gene, CDR1 is LNHDA and CDR2 is SQIVND (reference sequence). CDR3 length equals 15 residues.

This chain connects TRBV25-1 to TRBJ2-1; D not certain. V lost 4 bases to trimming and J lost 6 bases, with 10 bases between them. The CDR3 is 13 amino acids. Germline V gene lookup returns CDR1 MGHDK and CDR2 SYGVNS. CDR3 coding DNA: TGTGCCAGCAGTGGACTGGGTGGCAATGAGCAGTTCTTC. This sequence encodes CASSGLGGNEQFF.

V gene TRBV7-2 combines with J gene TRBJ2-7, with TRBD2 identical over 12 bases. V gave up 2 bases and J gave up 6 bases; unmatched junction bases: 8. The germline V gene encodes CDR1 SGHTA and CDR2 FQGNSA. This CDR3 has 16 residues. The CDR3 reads CASSLLGLAGNSEQYF. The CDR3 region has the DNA TGTGCCAGCAGCTTATTAGGACTAGCGGGAAACTCCGAGCAGTACTTC.

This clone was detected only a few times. The CDR3 loop is CASSQGYGGPVTEAFF. CDR3 nucleotides: TGCGCCAGCAGCCAAGGATACGGGGGACCGGTCACTGAAGCTTTCTTT. The chain carries TRBV4-3 and TRBJ1-1; TRBD1 might be the D (5 bases). Trimming took off 1 base at V and 4 bases at J, with 16 bases between the two ends. The germline V gene has CDR1 LGHNA and CDR2 YSLEER. The CDR3 spans 16 residues.

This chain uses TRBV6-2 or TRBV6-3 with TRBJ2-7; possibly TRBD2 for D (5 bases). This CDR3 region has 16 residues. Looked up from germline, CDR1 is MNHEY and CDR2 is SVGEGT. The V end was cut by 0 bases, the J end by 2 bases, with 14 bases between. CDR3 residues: CASSYSRLTGAYEQYF. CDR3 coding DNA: TGTGCCAGCAGTTACTCTCGGCTAACCGGGGCCTACGAGCAGTACTTC.

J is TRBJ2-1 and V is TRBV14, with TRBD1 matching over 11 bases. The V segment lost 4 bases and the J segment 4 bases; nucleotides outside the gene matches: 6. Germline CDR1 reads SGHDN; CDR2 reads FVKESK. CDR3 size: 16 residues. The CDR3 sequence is CASSPIRDRGYNEQFF. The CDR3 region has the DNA TGTGCCAGCAGCCCTATCCGGGACAGGGGGTACAATGAGCAGTTCTTC.

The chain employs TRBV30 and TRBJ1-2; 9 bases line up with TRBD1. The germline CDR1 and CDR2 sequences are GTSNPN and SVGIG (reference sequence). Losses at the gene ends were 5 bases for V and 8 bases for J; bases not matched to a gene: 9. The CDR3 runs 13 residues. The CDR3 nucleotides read TGTGCCTGGGCCGGGACAGGGACATTAGGCTACACCTTC. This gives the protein CAWAGTGTLGYTF.

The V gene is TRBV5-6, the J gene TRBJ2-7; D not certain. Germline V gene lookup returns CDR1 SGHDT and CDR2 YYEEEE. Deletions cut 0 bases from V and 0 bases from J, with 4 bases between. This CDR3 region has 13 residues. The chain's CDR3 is CASSLAGSYEQYF. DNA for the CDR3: TGTGCCAGCAGCTTGGCGGGCTCCTACGAGCAGTACTTC.

Written as DNA, the CDR3 is TGTGCCAGCAGCTTTAGCTCCTACGAGCAGTACTTC. Translated, it gives CASSFSSYEQYF. The chain is built from TRBV5-4 and TRBJ2-7; D is undetermined. Germline loops: CDR1 SGHNT, CDR2 YYREEE (reference sequence). CDR3 length: 12 amino acids. The V gene lost 2 bases and the J gene lost 0 bases, with 3 bases spanning the gap.

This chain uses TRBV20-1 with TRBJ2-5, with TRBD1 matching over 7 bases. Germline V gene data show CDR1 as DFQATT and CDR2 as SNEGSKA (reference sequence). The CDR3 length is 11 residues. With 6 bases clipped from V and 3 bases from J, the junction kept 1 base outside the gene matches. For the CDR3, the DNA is TGCAGTGCAGGGACAGAAGAGACCCAGTACTTC. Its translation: CSAGTEETQYF.

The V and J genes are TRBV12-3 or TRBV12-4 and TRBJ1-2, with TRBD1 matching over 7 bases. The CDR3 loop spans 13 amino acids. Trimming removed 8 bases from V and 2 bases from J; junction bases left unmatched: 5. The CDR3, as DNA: TGTGCCAGCGCCCGGGACAGCAACTATGGCTACACCTTC. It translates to CASARDSNYGYTF.

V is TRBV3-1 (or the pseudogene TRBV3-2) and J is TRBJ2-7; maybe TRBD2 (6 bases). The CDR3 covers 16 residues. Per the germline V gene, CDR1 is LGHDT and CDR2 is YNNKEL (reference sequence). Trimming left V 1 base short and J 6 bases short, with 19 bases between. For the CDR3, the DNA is TGTGCCAGCAGCCAAGGTTGGGCGGGAAAACGTCTCGAGCAGTACTTC. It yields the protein CASSQGWAGKRLEQYF.

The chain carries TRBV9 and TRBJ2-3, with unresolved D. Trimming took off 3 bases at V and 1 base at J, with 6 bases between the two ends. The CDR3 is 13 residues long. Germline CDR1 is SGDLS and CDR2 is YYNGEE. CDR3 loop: CASSAYGTDTQYF. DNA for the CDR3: TGTGCCAGCAGCGCCTACGGCACAGATACGCAGTATTTT.

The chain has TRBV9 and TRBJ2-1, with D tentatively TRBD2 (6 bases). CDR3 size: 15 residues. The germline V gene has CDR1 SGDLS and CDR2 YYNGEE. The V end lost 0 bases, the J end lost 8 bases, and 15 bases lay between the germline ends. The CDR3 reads CASSVGSGEGDEQFF. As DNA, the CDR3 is TGTGCCAGCAGCGTAGGTAGCGGAGAAGGGGATGAGCAGTTCTTC.

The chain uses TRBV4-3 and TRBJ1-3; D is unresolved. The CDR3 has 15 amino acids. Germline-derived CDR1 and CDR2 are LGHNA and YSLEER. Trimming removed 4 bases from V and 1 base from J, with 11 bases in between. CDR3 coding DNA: TGCGCCAGCAGCCGAGACTTCCCGTCTGGAAACACCATATATTTT. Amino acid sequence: CASSRDFPSGNTIYF.

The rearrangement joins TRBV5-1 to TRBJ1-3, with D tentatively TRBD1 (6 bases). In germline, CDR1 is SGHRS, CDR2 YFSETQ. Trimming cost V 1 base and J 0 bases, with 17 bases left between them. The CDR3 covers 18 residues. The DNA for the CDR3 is TGCGCCAGCAGCTTGTGGGCAGGGGCTGGGATCTCTGGAAACACCATATATTTT. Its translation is CASSLWAGAGISGNTIYF. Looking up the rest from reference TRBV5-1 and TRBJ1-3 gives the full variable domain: KAGVTQTPRYLIKTRGQQVTLSCSPISGHRSVSWYQQTPGQGLQFLFEYFSETQRNKGNFPGRFSGRQFSNSRSEMNVSTLELGDSALYLCASSLWAGAGISGNTIYFGEGSWLTVV.

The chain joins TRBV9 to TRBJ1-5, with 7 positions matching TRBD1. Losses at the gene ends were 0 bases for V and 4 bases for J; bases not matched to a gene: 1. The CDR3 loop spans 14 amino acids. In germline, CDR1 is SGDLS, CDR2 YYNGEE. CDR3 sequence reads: CASSVGTGNQPQHF. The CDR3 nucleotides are TGTGCCAGCAGCGTAGGGACAGGTAATCAGCCCCAGCATTTT. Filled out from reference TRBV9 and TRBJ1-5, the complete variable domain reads DSGVTQTPKHLITATGQRVTLRCSPRSGDLSVYWYQQSLDQGLQFLIQYYNGEERAKGNILERFSAQQFPDLHSELNLSSLELGDSALYFCASSVGTGNQPQHFGDGTRLSIL.

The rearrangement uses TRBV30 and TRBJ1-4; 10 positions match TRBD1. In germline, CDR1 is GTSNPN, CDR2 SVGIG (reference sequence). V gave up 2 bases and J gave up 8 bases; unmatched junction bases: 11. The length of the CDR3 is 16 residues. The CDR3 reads CAWSLGQGGEEEKLFF. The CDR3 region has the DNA TGTGCCTGGAGTTTAGGACAGGGGGGAGAAGAAGAAAAACTGTTTTTT.

The CDR3 DNA follows: TGTGCCAGCAGCATAACCGGGACAGGGAGCGCCTACGAGCAGTACTTC. Residues: CASSITGTGSAYEQYF. This chain uses TRBV9 with TRBJ2-7; TRBD1 agrees at 9 bases. Germline V gene data show CDR1 as SGDLS and CDR2 as YYNGEE. V gave up 4 bases and J gave up 2 bases; unmatched junction bases: 10. The CDR3 extends over 16 amino acids.

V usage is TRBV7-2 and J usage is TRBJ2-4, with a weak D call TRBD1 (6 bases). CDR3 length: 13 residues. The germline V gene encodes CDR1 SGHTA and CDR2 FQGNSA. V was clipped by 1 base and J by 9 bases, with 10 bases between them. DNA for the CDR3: TGTGCCAGCAGCTTAGTAGCCAGGGGCATTCAGTACTTC. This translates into CASSLVARGIQYF.

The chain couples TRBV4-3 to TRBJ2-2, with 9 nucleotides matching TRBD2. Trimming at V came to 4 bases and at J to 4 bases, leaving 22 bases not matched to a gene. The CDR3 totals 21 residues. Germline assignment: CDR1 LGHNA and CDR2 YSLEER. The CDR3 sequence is CASSPHPTTRVAGELTGELFF. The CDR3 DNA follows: TGCGCCAGCAGCCCGCACCCGACAACCAGGGTAGCGGGAGAGCTCACCGGGGAGCTGTTTTTT.

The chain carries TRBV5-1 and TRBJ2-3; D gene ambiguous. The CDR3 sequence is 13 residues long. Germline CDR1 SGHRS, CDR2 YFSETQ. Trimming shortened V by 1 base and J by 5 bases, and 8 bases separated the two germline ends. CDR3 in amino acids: CASSLTRLDTQYF. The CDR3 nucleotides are TGCGCCAGCAGCTTGACTCGGTTAGATACGCAGTATTTT.

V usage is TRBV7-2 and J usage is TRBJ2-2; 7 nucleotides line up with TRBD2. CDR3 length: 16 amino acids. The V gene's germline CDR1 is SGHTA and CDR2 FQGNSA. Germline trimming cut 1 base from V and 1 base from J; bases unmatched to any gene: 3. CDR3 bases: TGTGCCAGCAGCTTAGGGCTAGCGGTGAACACCGGGGAGCTGTTTTTT. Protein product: CASSLGLAVNTGELFF.

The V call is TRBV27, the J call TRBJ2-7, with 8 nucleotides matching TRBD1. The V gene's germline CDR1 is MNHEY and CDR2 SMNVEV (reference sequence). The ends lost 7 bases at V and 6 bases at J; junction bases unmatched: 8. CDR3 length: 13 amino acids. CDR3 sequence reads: CASTNRGSGEQYF. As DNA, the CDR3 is TGTGCCAGCACAAACAGGGGGAGCGGCGAGCAGTACTTC.

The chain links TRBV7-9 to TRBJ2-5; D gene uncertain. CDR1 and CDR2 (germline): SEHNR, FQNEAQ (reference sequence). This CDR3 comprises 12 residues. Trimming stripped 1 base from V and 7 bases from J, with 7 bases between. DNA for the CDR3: TGTGCCAGCAGCTTAGAGCTTTCGACCCAGTACTTC. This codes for CASSLELSTQYF.